This TCR beta chain derives from a study of OX40 agonist ivuxolimab in advanced cancers. Study-level points and caveats: On average, a greater number of expanded clones characterised CD8+ T cells relative to CD4+. Both blood CD4+ and CD8+ T cells showed clonal growth by week 6 at 0.1 to 3.0 mg/kg.

The repertoire was sequenced with immunoSEQ multiplex PCR; TCRdb's copy has only in-frame clones and lacks some. Counted here are some 14,000 clones, about 80% occurring once; the ten biggest clones make up about 15%. V trimming: 6 bases; J trimming: 2 bases; junction bases outside the gene matches: 7. The CDR3 spans 15 residues. Germline V gene sequence: CDR1 MNHNS, CDR2 SASEGT. This clone came up once. Its antigen is unidentified. Cycle 7 day 1, cycle 4 day 1, and baseline were the timepoints at which blood was sampled. This rearrangement joins TRBV6-1 to TRBJ2-1, with 7 bases that match TRBD1. The sequence came from an adult with an advanced solid tumor such as melanoma, head and neck, liver or kidney cancer. Sample: CD4+ or CD8+ T cells sorted from blood, taken in a trial of the OX40 agonist ivuxolimab. CDR3 protein: CASSADRFTYNEQFF. CDR3 nucleotide sequence: TGTGCCAGCAGCGCGGACAGGTTTACCTACAATGAGCAGTTCTTC.